This T cell receptor beta chain was sequenced for a study of long-term antiretroviral therapy in people with HIV. Study information: Sampling started about a decade before the 2015 immediate-ART recommendation.

Sequencing relied on immunoSEQ assay v3.0, run at survey level. Per-sample TRB depth target: about 40,000-55,000 T-cell genomes. Assay used: immunoSEQ multiplex PCR; TCRdb lists only in-frame clones, some missing. Among 25,000 to 35,000 clones listed, approximately 93% were seen once. In the case of this clone: Its cognate antigen is unknown.

Germline V lookup: CDR1 LNHNV, CDR2 YYDKDF (reference sequence). CDR3 length: 18 amino acids. Germline trimming cut 0 bases from V and 9 bases from J; bases unmatched to any gene: 16. Study-wide findings and caveats: The study collected blood between about 2003 and 2017, possibly under older ART regimens. CDR3 lengths in HIV samples spanned a narrower range than controls.

V gene TRBV15 combines with J gene TRBJ2-1; 8 bases align to TRBD2. This specimen consisted of unsorted PBMCs, obtained 3.1 years after starting antiretroviral therapy. The receptor was derived from a man aged 18-30 years with HIV. In DNA form, the CDR3 reads TGTGCCACCAGCAGAGACATACCGGGACTAGTAACGTCAGGTGAGCAGTTCTTC. It is translated as CATSRDIPGLVTSGEQFF.